The clone carrying this T cell receptor beta chain showed up many times. The antigen is unknown. Stable Graves' hyperthyroidism meant no ophthalmopathy progression within 18 months. These data originate in a study of T cells in Graves' hyperthyroidism and ophthalmopathy. Points from the study as a whole: In blood, most of the thyroid clonotypes expanded above 0.001 were also present.

RNA transcripts served as the template for amplifying TCR beta CDR3 regions. HTBI primers drove first-round RT-PCR of the TCR CDR3. TCRdb reprocessed the multiplex PCR reads via MiXCR and lists one record per CDR3 protein. The sample lists roughly 740,000 distinct CDR3 sequences; 16% were seen once. This CDR3 has 14 amino acids. Per germline, CDR1 MDHEN and CDR2 SYDVKM. V was shortened by 4 bases and J by 9 bases, with 17 bases between the two germline ends. The material sequenced was blood. This clonotype originated in a man between 18 and 35 years old with Graves' hyperthyroidism. This chain connects TRBV28 to TRBJ2-3, with D possibly matching TRBD1 (6 bases). The CDR3: CASSSPGGGRTQYF. The CDR3 bases are TGTGCCAGCAGTTCCCCGGGTGGGGGCCGGACGCAGTATTTT.